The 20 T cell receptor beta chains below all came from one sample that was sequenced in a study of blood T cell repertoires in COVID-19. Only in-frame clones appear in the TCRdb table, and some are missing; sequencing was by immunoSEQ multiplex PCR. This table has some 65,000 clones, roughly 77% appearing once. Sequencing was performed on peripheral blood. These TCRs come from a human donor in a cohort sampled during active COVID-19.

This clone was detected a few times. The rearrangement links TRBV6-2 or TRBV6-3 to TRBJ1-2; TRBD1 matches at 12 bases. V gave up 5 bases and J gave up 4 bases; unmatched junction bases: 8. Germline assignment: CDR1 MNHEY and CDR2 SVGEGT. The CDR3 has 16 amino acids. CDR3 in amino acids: CASSPRDRGLSYGYTF. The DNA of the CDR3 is TGTGCCAGCAGTCCACGGGACAGGGGGCTAAGCTATGGCTACACCTTC.

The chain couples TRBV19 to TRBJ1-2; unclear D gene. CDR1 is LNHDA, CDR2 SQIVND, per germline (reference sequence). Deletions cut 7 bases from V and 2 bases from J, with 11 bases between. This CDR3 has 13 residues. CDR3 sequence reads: CASKADSNYGYTF. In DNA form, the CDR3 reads TGTGCCAGTAAGGCCGACTCAAACTATGGCTACACCTTC.

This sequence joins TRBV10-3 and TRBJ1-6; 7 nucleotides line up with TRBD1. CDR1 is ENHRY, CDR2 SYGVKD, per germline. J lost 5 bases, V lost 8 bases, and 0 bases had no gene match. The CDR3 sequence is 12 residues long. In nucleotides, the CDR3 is TGTGCCATCGGGACAGATAATTCACCCCTCCACTTT. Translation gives CAIGTDNSPLHF.

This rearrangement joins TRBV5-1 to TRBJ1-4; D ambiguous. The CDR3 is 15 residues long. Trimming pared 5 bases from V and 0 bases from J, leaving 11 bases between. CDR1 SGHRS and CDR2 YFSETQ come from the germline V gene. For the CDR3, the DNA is TGCGCCAGCAGGCCCTTAGGAGCAACTAATGAAAAACTGTTTTTT. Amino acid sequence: CASRPLGATNEKLFF.

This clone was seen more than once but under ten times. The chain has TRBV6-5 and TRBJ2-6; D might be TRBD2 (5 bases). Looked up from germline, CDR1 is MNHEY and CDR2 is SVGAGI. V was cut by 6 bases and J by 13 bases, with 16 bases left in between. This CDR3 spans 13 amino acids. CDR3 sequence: CASRQLDVRVLTF. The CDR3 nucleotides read TGTGCCAGCAGACAACTAGACGTGAGGGTCCTGACTTTC.

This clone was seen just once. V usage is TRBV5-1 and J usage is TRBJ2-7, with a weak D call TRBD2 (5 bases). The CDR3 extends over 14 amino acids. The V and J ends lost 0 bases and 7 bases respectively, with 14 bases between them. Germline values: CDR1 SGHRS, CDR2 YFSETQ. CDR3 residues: CASSLEAARREQYF. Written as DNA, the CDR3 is TGCGCCAGCAGCTTGGAAGCGGCCAGAAGGGAGCAGTACTTC.

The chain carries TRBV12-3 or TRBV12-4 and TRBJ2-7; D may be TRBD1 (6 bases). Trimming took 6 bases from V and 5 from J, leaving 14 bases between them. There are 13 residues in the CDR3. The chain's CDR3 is CASREQGPNEQYF. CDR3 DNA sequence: TGTGCCAGCAGGGAACAGGGACCCAACGAGCAGTACTTC.

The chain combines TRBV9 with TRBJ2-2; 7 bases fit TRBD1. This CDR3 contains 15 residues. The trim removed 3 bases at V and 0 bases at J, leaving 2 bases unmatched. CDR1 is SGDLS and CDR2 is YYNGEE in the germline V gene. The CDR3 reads CASSGQGANTGELFF. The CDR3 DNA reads TGTGCCAGCAGCGGGCAGGGGGCGAACACCGGGGAGCTGTTTTTT.

CDR3 nucleotides: TGTGCCAGCAGTCCCCTGGACAGGGGGCGAGGCTACACCTTC. It encodes CASSPLDRGRGYTF. The chain links TRBV6-5 to TRBJ1-2; 11 bases map to TRBD1. With 5 bases clipped from V and 8 bases from J, the junction kept 7 bases outside the gene matches. CDR3 length equals 14 residues. Germline lookup yields CDR1 MNHEY and CDR2 SVGAGI.

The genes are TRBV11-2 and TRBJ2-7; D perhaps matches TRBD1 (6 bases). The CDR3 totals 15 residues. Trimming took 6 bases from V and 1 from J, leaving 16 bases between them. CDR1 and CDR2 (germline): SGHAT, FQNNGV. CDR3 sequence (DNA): TGTGCCAGCAGAGCACTTACGGACAGATCCTACGAGCAGTACTTC. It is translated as CASRALTDRSYEQYF.

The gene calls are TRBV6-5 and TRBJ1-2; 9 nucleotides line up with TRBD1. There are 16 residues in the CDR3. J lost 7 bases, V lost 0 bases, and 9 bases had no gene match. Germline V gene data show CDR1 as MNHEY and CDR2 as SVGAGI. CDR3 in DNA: TGTGCCAGCAGTTACTCTACGACAGGGGGAGGGGGTGGCTACACCTTC. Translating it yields CASSYSTTGGGGGYTF.

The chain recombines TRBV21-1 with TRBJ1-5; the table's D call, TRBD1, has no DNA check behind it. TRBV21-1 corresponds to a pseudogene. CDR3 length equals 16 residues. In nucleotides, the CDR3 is TGTGCCATCCCGGGACAGGGGGCGGGTAGCAATCAGCCCCAGCATTTT. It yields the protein CAIPGQGAGSNQPQHF.

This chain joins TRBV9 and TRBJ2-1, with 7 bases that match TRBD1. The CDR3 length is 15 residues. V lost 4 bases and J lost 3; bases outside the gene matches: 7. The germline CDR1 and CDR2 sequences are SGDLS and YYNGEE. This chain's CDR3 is CASSQRTGLYNEQFF. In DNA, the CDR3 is TGTGCCAGCAGCCAACGGACAGGACTCTACAATGAGCAGTTCTTC.

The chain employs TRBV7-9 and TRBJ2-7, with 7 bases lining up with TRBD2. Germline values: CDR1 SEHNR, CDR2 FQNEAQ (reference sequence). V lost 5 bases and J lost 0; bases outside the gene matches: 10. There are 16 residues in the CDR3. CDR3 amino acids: CASSPLGAGVSYEQYF. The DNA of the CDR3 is TGTGCCAGCAGCCCTTTGGGTGCGGGGGTCTCCTACGAGCAGTACTTC.

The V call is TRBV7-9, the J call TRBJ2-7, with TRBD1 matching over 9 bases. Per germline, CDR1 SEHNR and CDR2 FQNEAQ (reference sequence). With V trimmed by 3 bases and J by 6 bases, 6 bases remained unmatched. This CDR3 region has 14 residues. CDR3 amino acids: CASSFGDRVFEQYF. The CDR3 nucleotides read TGTGCCAGCAGCTTCGGGGACAGGGTGTTCGAGCAGTACTTC. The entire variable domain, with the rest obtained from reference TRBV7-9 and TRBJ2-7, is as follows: DTGVSQNPRHKITKRGQNVTFRCDPISEHNRLYWYRQTLGQGPEFLTYFQNEAQLEKSRLLSDRFSAERPKGSFSTLEIQRTEQGDSAMYLCASSFGDRVFEQYFGPGTRLTVT.

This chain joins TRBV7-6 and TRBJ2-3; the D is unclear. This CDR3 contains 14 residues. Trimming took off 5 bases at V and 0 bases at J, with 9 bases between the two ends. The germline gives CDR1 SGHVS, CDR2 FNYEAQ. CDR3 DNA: TGTGCCAGCAGCCCGTACTCCAGCACAGATACGCAGTATTTT. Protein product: CASSPYSSTDTQYF.

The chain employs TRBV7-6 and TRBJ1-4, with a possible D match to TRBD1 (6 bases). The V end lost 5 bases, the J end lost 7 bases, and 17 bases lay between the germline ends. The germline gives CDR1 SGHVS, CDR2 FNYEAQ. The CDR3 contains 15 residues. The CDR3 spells CASSPTGYVAEKLFF. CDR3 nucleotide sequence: TGTGCCAGCAGCCCTACAGGGTACGTGGCTGAAAAACTGTTTTTT.

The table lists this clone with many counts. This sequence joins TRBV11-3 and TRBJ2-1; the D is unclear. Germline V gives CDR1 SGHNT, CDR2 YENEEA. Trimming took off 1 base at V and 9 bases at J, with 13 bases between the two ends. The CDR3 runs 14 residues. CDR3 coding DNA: TGTGCCAGCAGCTTAGGAGGTGCCCGGCGTGAGCAGTTCTTC. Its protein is CASSLGGARREQFF.

CDR3 protein: CASMRGTWGKLSGRSDTQYF. The CDR3 DNA is TGTGCCAGCATGAGGGGGACATGGGGAAAGTTAAGCGGGAGATCAGATACGCAGTATTTT. The chain combines TRBV28 with TRBJ2-3; the match to TRBD2 covers 8 bases. Germline assignment: CDR1 MDHEN and CDR2 SYDVKM. V shed 7 bases and J 4 bases; nucleotides not matched to a gene: 25. The CDR3 runs to 20 residues.

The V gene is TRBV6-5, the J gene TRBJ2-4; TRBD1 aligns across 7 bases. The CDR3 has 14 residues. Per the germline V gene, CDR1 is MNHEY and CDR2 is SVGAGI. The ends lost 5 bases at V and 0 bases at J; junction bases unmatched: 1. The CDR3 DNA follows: TGTGCCAGCAGTCGACAGGGAGCCAAAAACATTCAGTACTTC. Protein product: CASSRQGAKNIQYF.